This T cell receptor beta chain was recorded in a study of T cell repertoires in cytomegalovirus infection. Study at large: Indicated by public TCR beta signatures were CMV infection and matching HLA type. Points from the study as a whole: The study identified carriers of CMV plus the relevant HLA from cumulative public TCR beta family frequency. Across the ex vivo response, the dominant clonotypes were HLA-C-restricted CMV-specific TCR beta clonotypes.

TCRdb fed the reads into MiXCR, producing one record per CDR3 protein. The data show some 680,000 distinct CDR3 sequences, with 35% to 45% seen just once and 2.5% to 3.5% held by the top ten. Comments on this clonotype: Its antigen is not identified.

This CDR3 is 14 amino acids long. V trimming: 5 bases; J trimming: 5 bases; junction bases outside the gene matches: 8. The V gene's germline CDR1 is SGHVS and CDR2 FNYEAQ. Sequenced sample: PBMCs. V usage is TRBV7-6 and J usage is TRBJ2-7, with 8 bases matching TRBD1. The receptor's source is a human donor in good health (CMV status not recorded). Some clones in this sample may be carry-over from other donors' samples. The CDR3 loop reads CASSPWTGNNEQYF. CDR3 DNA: TGTGCCAGCAGCCCCTGGACAGGGAATAACGAGCAGTACTTC. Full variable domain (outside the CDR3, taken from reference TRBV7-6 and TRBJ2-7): GAGVSQSPRYKVTKRGQDVALRCDPISGHVSLYWYRQALGQGPEFLTYFNYEAQQDKSGLPNDRFSAERPEGSISTLTIQRTEQRDSAMYRCASSPWTGNNEQYFGPGTRLTVT.